These 16 T cell receptor beta chains were all obtained from the same sample, sequenced in a study of CD8+CD57+ T cells in acquired aplastic anemia. Selection for sequencing was limited to patients who had shown CD8+CD57+ cell expansion by flow cytometry. Profiles of TCR beta VDJ and CDR3 were generated from a genomic DNA template. Via MiXCR, TCRdb re-called the reads, giving one row per CDR3 protein. The sample lists 200,000 or so distinct CDR3 sequences; almost 50% were seen once. The specimen sequenced was sorted CD4+, CD8+, or CD8+CD57+ T cells (not recorded which) from PBMCs. These receptors were collected from a human donor with aplastic anemia.

CDR3 sequence (DNA): TGTGCCAGCACCCTAAGGACCCAGTACTTC. It codes for CASTLRTQYF. The chain couples TRBV2 to TRBJ2-5; D is ambiguous. Germline V lookup: CDR1 SNHLY, CDR2 FYNNEI. This CDR3 contains 10 residues. The ends were cut back, 7 bases at V and 7 bases at J, with 7 bases in the middle.

This clonotype was seen ten or more times. The rearrangement links TRBV2 to TRBJ2-5, with TRBD1 identical over 7 bases. Germline V gives CDR1 SNHLY, CDR2 FYNNEI. The CDR3 sequence is 13 residues long. J lost 6 bases, V lost 6 bases, and 7 bases had no gene match. CDR3 in amino acids: CASRDRVGKTQYF. The DNA of the CDR3 is TGTGCCAGCAGAGACAGGGTGGGAAAGACCCAGTACTTC.

This chain uses TRBV2 with TRBJ1-6; tentative D call: TRBD1 (6 bases). Trimming left V 6 bases short and J 10 bases short, with 16 bases between. The germline V gene has CDR1 SNHLY and CDR2 FYNNEI. The CDR3 length is 14 residues. This chain's CDR3 is CASSLGTPGSPLHF. For the CDR3, the DNA is TGTGCCAGCAGCCTCGGGACACCGGGCTCACCCCTCCACTTT.

The chain employs TRBV20-1 and TRBJ2-7; perhaps TRBD2 as D (7 bases). Germline V CDR1 and CDR2: DFQATT, SNEGSKA (reference sequence). The CDR3 runs to 14 residues. V was clipped by 3 bases and J by 5 bases, with 17 bases between them. In nucleotides, the CDR3 is TGCAGTGCTAGGGGGGTGAGGGGGAGGGACGAGCAGTACTTC. Protein sequence: CSARGVRGRDEQYF.

At least ten counts were recorded for this clonotype. The CDR3 loop reads CASSGVGWPTGYEAFF. In DNA form, the CDR3 reads TGTGCCAGCAGCGGGGTCGGGTGGCCCACCGGATATGAAGCTTTCTTT. This sequence joins TRBV5-5 and TRBJ1-1; D remains ambiguous. This CDR3 contains 16 residues. V was cut by 4 bases and J by 7 bases, with 23 bases left in between. Germline CDR1 SGHKS, CDR2 YYEKEE (reference sequence).

This rearrangement joins TRBV2 to TRBJ1-1, with D possibly being TRBD1 (5 bases). Germline CDR1 is SNHLY and CDR2 is FYNNEI. V was cut by 10 bases and J by 2 bases, with 14 bases left in between. The CDR3 loop spans 13 amino acids. The CDR3 bases are TGTGCCACCACCAAGGGGTCTAACACTGAAGCTTTCTTT. Protein: CATTKGSNTEAFF.

A note on this clonotype: This could be a read error, since a much larger clone is one nucleotide away. The V gene is TRBV2, the J gene TRBJ1-1; D is perhaps TRBD1 (5 bases). Germline V gene data show CDR1 as SNHLY and CDR2 as FYNNEI. Trimming took 4 bases from V and 10 from J, leaving 16 bases between them. There are 13 residues in the CDR3. CDR3 protein: CASSGWNRYGAFF. The DNA for the CDR3 is TGTGCCAGCAGTGGATGGAACAGGTATGGAGCTTTCTTT.

This clonotype was counted once. V usage is TRBV20-1 and J usage is TRBJ2-7; maybe TRBD1 (5 bases). Trimming cost V 1 base and J 7 bases, with 11 bases left between them. CDR3 size: 12 residues. Per the germline V gene, CDR1 is DFQATT and CDR2 is SNEGSKA (reference sequence). Here the CDR3 reads CSARGTLLEQYF. The CDR3 bases are TGCAGTGCTAGAGGGACATTGCTAGAGCAGTACTTC.

On this clonotype itself: The germline gene is not matched at one end of the junction; a read error may be the cause. The CDR3 DNA is TGCAGCGTCGAATACAGTGAGCAGTTCTTC. This encodes CSVEYSEQFF. V is TRBV29-1 and J is TRBJ2-1; D unclear. The CDR3 is 10 amino acids. The V gene's germline CDR1 is SQVTM and CDR2 ANQGSEA.

In its sample, this clonotype was seen a few times. The V gene is TRBV30, the J gene TRBJ1-4; 8 bases fit TRBD1. CDR1 and CDR2 from the germline V gene are GTSNPN and SVGIG (reference sequence). The CDR3 extends over 16 amino acids. With V trimmed by 3 bases and J by 2 bases, 8 bases remained unmatched. This chain's CDR3 is CAWSPGQGTTNEKLFF. CDR3 DNA: TGTGCCTGGAGCCCTGGACAGGGCACGACTAATGAAAAACTGTTTTTT.

The rearrangement links TRBV7-9 to TRBJ2-2, with 14 bases lining up with TRBD2. In germline, CDR1 is SEHNR, CDR2 FQNEAQ (reference sequence). CDR3 length: 17 amino acids. Unmatched junction bases numbered 4, after V lost 5 bases and J lost 2 bases. The CDR3 bases are TGTGCCAGCAGCAGGACTAGCGGGGGGCTAAACACCGGGGAGCTGTTTTTT. This codes for CASSRTSGGLNTGELFF.

This clonotype was seen only once. V usage is TRBV24-1 and J usage is TRBJ1-2; no reliable D call. Germline-derived CDR1 and CDR2 are KGHDR and SFDVKD. The CDR3 spans 11 residues. Trimming pared 4 bases from V and 9 bases from J, leaving 8 bases between. CDR3 loop: CATSDSSSYTF. CDR3 sequence (DNA): TGTGCCACCAGTGACAGTTCAAGCTACACCTTC.

The rearrangement links TRBV19 to TRBJ2-7; D perhaps matches TRBD1 (6 bases). Trimming cost V 5 bases and J 7 bases, with 18 bases left between them. The CDR3 contains 14 residues. Germline CDR1 and CDR2: LNHDA and SQIVND (reference sequence). In nucleotides, the CDR3 is TGTGCCAGTAGTCAACAGGGTTCCAACGAGGAGCAGTACTTC. It specifies CASSQQGSNEEQYF.

This clonotype was detected only once. The chain joins TRBV19 to TRBJ2-3; 8 bases are shared with TRBD2. The trim removed 5 bases at V and 0 bases at J, leaving 7 bases unmatched. The germline V gene has CDR1 LNHDA and CDR2 SQIVND (reference sequence). This CDR3 has 16 residues. The CDR3 DNA reads as TGTGCCAGTAGTTTGGCCCCGGGGGGGAGCACAGATACGCAGTATTTT. Encoded protein: CASSLAPGGSTDTQYF. The variable domain in full, completed from reference TRBV19 and TRBJ2-3, reads DGGITQSPKYLFRKEGQNVTLSCEQNLNHDAMYWYRQDPGQGLRLIYYSQIVNDFQKGDIAEGYSVSREKKESFPLTVTSAQKNPTAFYLCASSLAPGGSTDTQYFGPGTRLTVL.

The V gene is TRBV10-3, the J gene TRBJ2-3; D is possibly TRBD1 (5 bases). The length of the CDR3 is 13 residues. V was trimmed by 10 bases and J by 3 bases, leaving 14 bases between them. Germline assignment: CDR1 ENHRY and CDR2 SYGVKD. This chain's CDR3 is CASKAPGTDTQYF. The CDR3 nucleotides are TGTGCCAGCAAGGCTCCAGGGACAGATACGCAGTATTTT.

This clonotype was detected many times. This chain connects TRBV15 to TRBJ1-4, with no clear D. The CDR3 is 14 residues long. V was clipped by 6 bases and J by 5 bases, with 13 bases between them. Germline V lookup: CDR1 LNHNV, CDR2 YYDKDF (reference sequence). The CDR3 DNA reads as TGTGCCACCAGTCCGAGGGCCGAAAATGAAAAACTGTTTTTT. Its translation: CATSPRAENEKLFF.